This T cell receptor beta chain was documented in a study of Ad26.COV2.S vaccination and SARS-CoV-2 variants. Study summary: The study gave Ad26.COV2.S intramuscularly, once or twice 56 days apart.

Treatment given: about 20 received Ad26.COV2.S at low or high dose, single or two shots; several received placebo; per-sample allocation not given. Sampling was performed 63 days after the first vaccine or placebo injection. The vaccine delivered Wuhan-strain SARS-CoV-2 spike through an Ad26 vector. The repertoire was sequenced with immunoSEQ multiplex PCR; TCRdb's copy has only in-frame clones and lacks some. The sample holds about 350,000 clones, around 86% seen once. CDR1 SGDLS and CDR2 YYNGEE come from the germline V gene. The CDR3 spans 15 residues. The V and J ends lost 3 bases and 0 bases, in that order; junction bases with no gene match: 5.

The V and J genes are TRBV9 and TRBJ1-1; 7 bases line up with TRBD1. Sequencing was performed on peripheral blood, taken in a trial of Ad26.COV2.S vaccine versus placebo. The sequence was obtained from a person between 18 and 60 years old who received the Ad26.COV2.S COVID-19 vaccine or a placebo. The CDR3 here is CASSARGGLNTEAFF. The CDR3 bases are TGTGCCAGCAGCGCCAGAGGGGGCTTGAACACTGAAGCTTTCTTT.